The clone carrying this T cell receptor (beta chain) was seen many times. No antigen is known for it. Because the library targeted alpha chains, this beta chain is an off-target read whose size means little. The sample originates from a study of spatial heterogeneity in lung cancer. Study details: Bulk RNA-seq from matched material yielded a T cell module score that correlated strongly with TCR transcript counts in tumor regions. Mean representation of each unique TCR and UMI combination in the raw reads exceeded 9.5 occurrences.

Time point reported: sample taken at primary tumor resection. Unsorted whole RNA of tumor, nontumor lung or frozen PBMC was sequenced. Broader study findings: Mutation counts in tumors were tracked by counts of expanded intratumoral alpha and beta TCRs.

Every TCR cDNA molecule bore its own unique molecular identifier. TCRdb re-called the 5' RACE reads through MiXCR, storing one row per CDR3 protein. The table shows some 7,000 distinct CDR3 sequences, with 13% to 15% occurring only once. Germline CDR1 reads DFQATT; CDR2 reads SNEGSKA (reference sequence). The CDR3 sequence is 13 residues long. Trimming took off 5 bases at V and 2 bases at J, with 13 bases between the two ends. This rearrangement joins TRBV20-1 to TRBJ2-7; D gene ambiguous. This TCR was recovered from a female donor with early-stage non-small cell lung cancer. This material consisted of lung tumor tissue, taken at surgery. The CDR3 loop is CSAPGWQPYEQYF. DNA for the CDR3: TGCAGTGCTCCTGGGTGGCAACCCTACGAGCAGTACTTC.